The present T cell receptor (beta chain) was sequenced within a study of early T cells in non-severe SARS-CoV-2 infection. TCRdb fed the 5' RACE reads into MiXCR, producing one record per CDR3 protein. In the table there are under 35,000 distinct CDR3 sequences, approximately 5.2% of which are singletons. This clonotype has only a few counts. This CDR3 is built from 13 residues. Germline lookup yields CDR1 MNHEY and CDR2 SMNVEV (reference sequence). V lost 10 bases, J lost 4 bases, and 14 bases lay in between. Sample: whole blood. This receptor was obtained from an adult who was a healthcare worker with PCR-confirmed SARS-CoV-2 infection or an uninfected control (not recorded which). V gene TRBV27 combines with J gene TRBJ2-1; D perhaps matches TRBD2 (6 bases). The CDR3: CATREARYNEQFF. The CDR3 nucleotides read TGTGCCACCAGGGAGGCGAGATACAATGAGCAGTTCTTC.